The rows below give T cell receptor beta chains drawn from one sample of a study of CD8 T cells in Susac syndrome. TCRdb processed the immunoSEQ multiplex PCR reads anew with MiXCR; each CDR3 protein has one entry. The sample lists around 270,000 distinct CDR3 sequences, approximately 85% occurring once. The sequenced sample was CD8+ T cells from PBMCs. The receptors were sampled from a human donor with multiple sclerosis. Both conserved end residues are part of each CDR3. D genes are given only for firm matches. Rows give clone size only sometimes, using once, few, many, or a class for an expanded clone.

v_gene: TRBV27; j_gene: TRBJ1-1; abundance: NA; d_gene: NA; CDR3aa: CASSFGQGPTEAFF; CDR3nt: TGTGCCAGCAGTTTCGGGCAAGGCCCCACTGAAGCTTTCTTT
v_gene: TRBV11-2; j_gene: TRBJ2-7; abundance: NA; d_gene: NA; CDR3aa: CASSLTGPEQYF; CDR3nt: TGTGCCAGCAGTCTTACAGGCCCCGAGCAGTACTTC
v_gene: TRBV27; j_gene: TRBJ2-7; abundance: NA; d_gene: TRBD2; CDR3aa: CASSLRGRVNEQYF; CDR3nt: TGTGCCAGCAGTTTACGAGGGAGGGTCAACGAGCAGTACTTC
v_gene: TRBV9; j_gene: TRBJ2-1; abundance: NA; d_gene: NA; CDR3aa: CASSPGDRYNEQFF; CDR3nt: TGTGCCAGCAGCCCGGGCGACAGGTACAATGAGCAGTTCTTC
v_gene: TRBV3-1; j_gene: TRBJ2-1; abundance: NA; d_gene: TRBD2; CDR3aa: CASSSRRTSVYNEQFF; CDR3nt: TGTGCCAGCAGCTCAAGGCGGACTAGCGTCTACAATGAGCAGTTCTTC
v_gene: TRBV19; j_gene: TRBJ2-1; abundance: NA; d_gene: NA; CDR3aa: CASSISSYNEQFF; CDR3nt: TGTGCCAGTAGTATCAGCTCCTACAATGAGCAGTTCTTC
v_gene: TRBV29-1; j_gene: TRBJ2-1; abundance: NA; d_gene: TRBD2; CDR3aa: CSVEDQLARGGNEQFF; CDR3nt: TGCAGCGTTGAAGACCAACTAGCGCGTGGCGGCAATGAGCAGTTCTTC
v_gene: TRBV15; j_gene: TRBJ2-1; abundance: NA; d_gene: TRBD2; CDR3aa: CATSRARSGLAGDYNEQFF; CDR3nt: TGTGCCACCAGCAGAGCTCGGTCAGGACTAGCGGGAGACTACAATGAGCAGTTCTTC
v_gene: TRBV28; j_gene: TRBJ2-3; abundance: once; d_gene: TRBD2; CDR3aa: CASRPLAISTDTQYF; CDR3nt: TGTGCCAGCAGGCCACTAGCGATCAGCACAGATACGCAGTATTTT
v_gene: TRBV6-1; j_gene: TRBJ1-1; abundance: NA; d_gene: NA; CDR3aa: CASSDEWGPPSVTEAFF; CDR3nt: TGTGCCAGCAGTGACGAGTGGGGTCCGCCTTCCGTCACTGAAGCTTTCTTT
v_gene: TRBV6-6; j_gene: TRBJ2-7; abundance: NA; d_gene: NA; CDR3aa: CASKARSSYEQYF; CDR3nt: TGTGCCAGCAAGGCCCGGAGCTCCTACGAGCAGTACTTC
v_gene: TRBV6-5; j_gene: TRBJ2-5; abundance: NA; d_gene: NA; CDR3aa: CASGGKTQYF; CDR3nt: TGTGCCAGCGGGGGGAAGACCCAGTACTTC
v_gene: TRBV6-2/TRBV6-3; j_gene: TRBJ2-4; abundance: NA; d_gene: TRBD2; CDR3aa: CASQLAGGPGNIQYF; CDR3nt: TGTGCCAGCCAACTAGCGGGAGGGCCCGGGAACATTCAGTACTTC
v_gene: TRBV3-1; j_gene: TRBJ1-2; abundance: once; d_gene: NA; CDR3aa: CASSLAMGRLYGYTF; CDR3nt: TGTGCCAGCAGCCTCGCAATGGGCAGACTTTATGGCTACACCTTC
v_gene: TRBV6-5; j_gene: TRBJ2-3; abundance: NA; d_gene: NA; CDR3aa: CASSGAPTDTQYF; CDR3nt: TGTGCCAGCTCCGGGGCTCCCACAGATACGCAGTATTTT
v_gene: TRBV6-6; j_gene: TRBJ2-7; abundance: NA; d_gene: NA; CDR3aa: CASSHTPSYSPYEQYF; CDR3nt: TGTGCCAGCAGTCATACTCCCTCGTACAGTCCCTACGAGCAGTACTTC
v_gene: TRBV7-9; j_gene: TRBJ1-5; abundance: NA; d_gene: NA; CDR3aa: CASSLAEQGNQPQHF; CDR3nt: TGTGCCAGCAGCTTAGCCGAGCAGGGGAATCAGCCCCAGCATTTT
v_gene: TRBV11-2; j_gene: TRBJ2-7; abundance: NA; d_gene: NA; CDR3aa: CASSDTVRGEQYF; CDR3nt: TGTGCCAGCAGTGATACGGTCCGAGGCGAGCAGTACTTC
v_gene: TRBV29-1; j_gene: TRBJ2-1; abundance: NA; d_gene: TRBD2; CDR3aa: CSVLGGGLAGRYNEQFF; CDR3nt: TGCAGCGTCCTCGGGGGAGGGCTAGCGGGACGTTACAATGAGCAGTTCTTC
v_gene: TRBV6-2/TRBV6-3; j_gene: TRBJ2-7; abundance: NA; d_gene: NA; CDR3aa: CASSSGRPYEQYF; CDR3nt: TGTGCCAGCAGTTCGGGACGTCCCTACGAGCAGTACTTC
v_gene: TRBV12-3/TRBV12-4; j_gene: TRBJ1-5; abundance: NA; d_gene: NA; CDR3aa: CASSLSSGQPQHF; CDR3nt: TGTGCCAGCAGTTTGTCATCAGGCCAGCCCCAGCATTTT
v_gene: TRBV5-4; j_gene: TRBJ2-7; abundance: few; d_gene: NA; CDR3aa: CASSSGPVLEQYF; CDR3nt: TGTGCCAGCAGCTCCGGACCGGTCTTGGAGCAGTACTTC
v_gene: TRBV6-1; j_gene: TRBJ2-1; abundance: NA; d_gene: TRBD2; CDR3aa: CASSPRGAGGPGAYNEQFF; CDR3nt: TGTGCCAGCAGCCCCAGGGGAGCGGGAGGCCCCGGAGCCTACAATGAGCAGTTCTTC
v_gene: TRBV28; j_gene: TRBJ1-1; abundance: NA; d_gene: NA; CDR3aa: CASSPPDGRGNTEAFF; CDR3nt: TGTGCCAGCAGTCCTCCTGATGGGAGAGGGAACACTGAAGCTTTCTTT
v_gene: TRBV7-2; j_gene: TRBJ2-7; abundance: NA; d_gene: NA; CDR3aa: CASSSWGPSLYEQYF; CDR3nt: TGTGCCAGCAGTTCCTGGGGTCCCTCCCTTTACGAGCAGTACTTC
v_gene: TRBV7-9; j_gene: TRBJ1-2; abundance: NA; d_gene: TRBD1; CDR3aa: CASSFRGTDGYTF; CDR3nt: TGTGCCAGCAGCTTCAGGGGGACGGATGGCTACACCTTC
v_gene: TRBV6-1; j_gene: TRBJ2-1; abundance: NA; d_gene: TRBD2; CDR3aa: CASWRPGLAADNEQFF; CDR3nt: TGTGCCAGCTGGAGGCCGGGACTAGCGGCAGACAATGAGCAGTTCTTC
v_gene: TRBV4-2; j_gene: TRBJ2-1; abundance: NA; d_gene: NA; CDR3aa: CASSQVSYGLPYTEQFF; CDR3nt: TGTGCCAGCAGCCAAGTGTCGTACGGACTGCCGTACACTGAGCAGTTCTTC
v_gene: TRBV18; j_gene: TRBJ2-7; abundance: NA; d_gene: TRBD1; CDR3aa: CASSPPIEWTGAQNLYEQYF; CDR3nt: TGTGCCAGCTCACCACCGATTGAGTGGACAGGGGCCCAGAATTTATACGAGCAGTACTTC
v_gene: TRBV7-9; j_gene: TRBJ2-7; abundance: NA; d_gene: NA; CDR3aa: CASSDPGGRSYEQYF; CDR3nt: TGTGCCAGCAGCGATCCTGGAGGGAGATCCTACGAGCAGTACTTC
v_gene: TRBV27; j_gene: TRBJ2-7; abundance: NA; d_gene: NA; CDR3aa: CASSFGQSNYEQYF; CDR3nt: TGTGCCAGCAGTTTCGGACAGAGCAACTACGAGCAGTACTTC
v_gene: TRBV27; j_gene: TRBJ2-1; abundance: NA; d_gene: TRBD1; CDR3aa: CASSPWTGSSSQFF; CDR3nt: TGTGCCAGCAGTCCGTGGACAGGTTCAAGCTCGCAGTTCTTC
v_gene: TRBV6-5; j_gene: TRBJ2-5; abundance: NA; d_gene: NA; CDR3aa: CASSYSMVEQGWKETQYF; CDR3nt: TGTGCCAGCAGTTACTCGATGGTGGAGCAGGGGTGGAAAGAGACCCAGTACTTC
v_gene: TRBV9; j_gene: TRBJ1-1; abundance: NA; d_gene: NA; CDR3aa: CASGPRGTMNTEAFF; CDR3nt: TGTGCCAGCGGCCCGCGGGGTACCATGAACACTGAAGCTTTCTTT
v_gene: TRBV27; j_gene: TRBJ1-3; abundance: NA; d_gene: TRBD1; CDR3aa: CASSYTGEPEDTIYF; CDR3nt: TGTGCCAGCAGCTATACAGGGGAGCCGGAAGACACCATATATTTT
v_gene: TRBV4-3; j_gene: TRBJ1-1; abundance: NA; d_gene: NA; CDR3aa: CASSQDIEGMNTEAFF; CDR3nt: TGCGCCAGCAGCCAAGATATTGAGGGGATGAACACTGAAGCTTTCTTT
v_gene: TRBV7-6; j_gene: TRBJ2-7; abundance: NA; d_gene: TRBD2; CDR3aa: CASSLPGTSGPGAVHEQYF; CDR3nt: TGTGCCAGCAGCTTACCCGGGACTAGCGGACCCGGAGCTGTCCACGAGCAGTACTTC
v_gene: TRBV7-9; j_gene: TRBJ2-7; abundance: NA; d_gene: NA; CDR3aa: CASSLVMAGSFEQYF; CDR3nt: TGTGCCAGCAGCTTGGTGATGGCGGGATCCTTCGAGCAGTACTTC
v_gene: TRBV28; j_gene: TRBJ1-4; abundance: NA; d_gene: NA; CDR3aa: CASSLSEGIVEKLFF; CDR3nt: TGTGCCAGCAGTCTCTCGGAGGGGATCGTTGAAAAACTGTTTTTT
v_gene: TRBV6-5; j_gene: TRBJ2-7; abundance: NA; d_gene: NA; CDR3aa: CASSLIPGRMTYEQYF; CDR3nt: TGTGCCAGCAGTTTAATTCCGGGACGGATGACCTACGAGCAGTACTTC
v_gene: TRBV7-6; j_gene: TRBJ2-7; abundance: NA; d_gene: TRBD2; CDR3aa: CASSEASGSYEQYF; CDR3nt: TGTGCCAGCAGCGAAGCTAGCGGCAGTTACGAGCAGTACTTC
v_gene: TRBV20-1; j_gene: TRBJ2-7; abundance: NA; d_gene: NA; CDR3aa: CSARGGRQTIYEQYF; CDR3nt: TGCAGTGCTAGAGGGGGGAGACAGACGATCTACGAGCAGTACTTC
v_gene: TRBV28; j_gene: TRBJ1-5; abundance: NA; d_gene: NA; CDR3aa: CASRGTGGRNQPQHF; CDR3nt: TGTGCCAGCAGGGGGACGGGTGGGCGCAATCAGCCCCAGCATTTT
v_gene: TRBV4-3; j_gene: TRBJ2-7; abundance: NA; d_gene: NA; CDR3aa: CASSQVVGFSYEQYF; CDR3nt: TGCGCCAGCAGCCAAGTGGTGGGGTTCTCCTACGAGCAGTACTTC
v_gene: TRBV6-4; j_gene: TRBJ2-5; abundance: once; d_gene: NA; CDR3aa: CASSRTEQETQYF; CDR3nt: TGTGCCAGCAGTCGGACGGAACAAGAGACCCAGTACTTC
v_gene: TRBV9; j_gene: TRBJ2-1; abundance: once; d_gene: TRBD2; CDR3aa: CASSPSGRAILADNEQFF; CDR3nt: TGTGCCAGCAGCCCTAGCGGGAGGGCCATCTTAGCGGACAATGAGCAGTTCTTC
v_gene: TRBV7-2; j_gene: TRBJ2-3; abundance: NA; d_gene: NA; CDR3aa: CASSFDRTAIYTDTQYF; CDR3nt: TGTGCCAGCAGCTTTGACAGGACAGCTATCTACACAGATACGCAGTATTTT
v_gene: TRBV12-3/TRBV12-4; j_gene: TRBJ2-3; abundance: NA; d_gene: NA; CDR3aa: CVSQVGGLTQYF; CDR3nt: TGTGTCAGCCAAGTCGGAGGGCTTACGCAGTATTTT
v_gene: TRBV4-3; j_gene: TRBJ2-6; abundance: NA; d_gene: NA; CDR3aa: CASSQGWLRGWWSGANVLTF; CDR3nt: TGCGCCAGCAGCCAAGGATGGCTCCGGGGCTGGTGGTCTGGGGCCAACGTCCTGACTTTC
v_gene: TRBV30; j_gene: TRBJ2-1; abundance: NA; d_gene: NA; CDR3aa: CAWSLLSYNEQFF; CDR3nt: TGTGCCTGGAGCTTACTTTCCTACAATGAGCAGTTCTTC
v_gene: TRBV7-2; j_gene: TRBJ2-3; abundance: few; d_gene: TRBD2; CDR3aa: CASSLAGLAGEADTQYF; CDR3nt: TGTGCCAGCAGCTTAGCAGGACTAGCGGGAGAGGCGGATACGCAGTATTTT
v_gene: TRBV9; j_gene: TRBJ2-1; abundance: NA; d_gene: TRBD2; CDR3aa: CASSAEPGLVLGDEQFF; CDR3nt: TGTGCCAGCAGCGCCGAACCGGGACTAGTTTTAGGAGATGAGCAGTTCTTC
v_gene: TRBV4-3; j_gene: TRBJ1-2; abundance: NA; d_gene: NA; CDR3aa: CASSQDLAGSGGYTF; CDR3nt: TGCGCCAGCAGCCAAGATCTGGCAGGGTCGGGTGGCTACACCTTC
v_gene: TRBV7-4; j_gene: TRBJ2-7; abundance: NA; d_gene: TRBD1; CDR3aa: CASSLGQAPWSYEQYF; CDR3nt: TGTGCCAGCAGCTTGGGACAGGCCCCTTGGTCCTACGAGCAGTACTTC
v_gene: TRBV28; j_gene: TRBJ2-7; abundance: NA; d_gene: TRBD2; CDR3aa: CASSLVGGSSYEQYF; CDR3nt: TGTGCCAGCAGTTTAGTCGGCGGGAGCTCCTACGAGCAGTACTTC
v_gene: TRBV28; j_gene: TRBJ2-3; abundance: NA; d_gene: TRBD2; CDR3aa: CASSISGSIDTQYF; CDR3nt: TGTGCCAGCAGCATTAGCGGGAGCATAGATACGCAGTATTTT
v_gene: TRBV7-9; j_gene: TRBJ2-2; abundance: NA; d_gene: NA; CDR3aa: CACSSAGTAAGELFF; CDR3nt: TGTGCCTGCAGCTCAGCCGGGACCGCCGCCGGGGAGCTGTTTTTT
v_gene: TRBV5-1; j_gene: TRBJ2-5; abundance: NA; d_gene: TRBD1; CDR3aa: CASSLPEDRVIDDQYF; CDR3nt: TGCGCCAGCAGCTTGCCGGAAGACAGGGTAATCGATGACCAGTACTTC
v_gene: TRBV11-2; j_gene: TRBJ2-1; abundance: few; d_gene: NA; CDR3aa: CASGEQFF; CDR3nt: TGTGCCAGCGGGGAGCAGTTCTTC